This T cell receptor (beta chain) was profiled in a study of blood T cell repertoires in COVID-19. V lost 4 bases, J lost 10 bases, and 17 bases lay in between. CDR1 and CDR2 (germline): SGHRS, YFSETQ. The CDR3 length is 14 residues. Enrolled through a virtual design, the participants were between roughly 18 and 100 years of age and came from about two dozen US areas. Clinical history reported by participants formed the basis on which cohorts were assigned. The method was immunoSEQ multiplex PCR; TCRdb's version includes in-frame clones alone and lacks a portion of them. Of roughly 280,000 clones in the sample, roughly nine tenths were seen once.

Sequenced material: PBMCs or T cells enriched from blood (not recorded which). The sequence was obtained from a woman in her sixties or seventies who had recovered from COVID-19. This rearrangement joins TRBV5-1 to TRBJ1-4, with D uncertain. The CDR3 protein is CASSLGPVPGKLFF. In nucleotides, the CDR3 is TGCGCCAGCAGCCTGGGTCCGGTCCCCGGAAAACTGTTTTTT.